Presented here are 29 T cell receptor beta chains from one specimen sequenced in a study of cytomegalovirus exposure and HLA in healthy donors. The PCR ran on 60 Vbeta and 13 Jbeta primers. Libraries were prepared by immunoSEQ multiplex PCR; TCRdb keeps only in-frame clonotypes and omits some of them. Of some 150,000 clones in the sample, approximately 82% were seen once. The sequencing sample was made of PBMCs. These receptors were obtained from a man younger than 35 in good health and CMV-seropositive.

V gene TRBV28 combines with J gene TRBJ2-7; weak D call: TRBD1 (6 bases). Trimming left V 8 bases short and J 6 bases short, with 17 bases between. The CDR3 consists of 13 residues. From germline, CDR1 is MDHEN and CDR2 SYDVKM. The CDR3 nucleotides read TGTGCCAGCTTCTCTGGGACATCACGCGAGCAGTACTTC. Protein sequence: CASFSGTSREQYF.

V usage is TRBV19 and J usage is TRBJ2-3, with 7 bases identical to TRBD2. The germline V gene has CDR1 LNHDA and CDR2 SQIVND (reference sequence). The CDR3 totals 16 residues. Losses at the gene ends were 5 bases for V and 0 bases for J; bases not matched to a gene: 8. CDR3 DNA: TGTGCCAGTAGTTCCCCTAGCGGAGCTAGCACAGATACGCAGTATTTT. The encoded protein is CASSSPSGASTDTQYF.

In its sample, this clone was seen once. This chain uses TRBV11-2 with TRBJ2-3; TRBD2 agrees at 10 bases. With 5 bases clipped from V and 2 bases from J, the junction kept 10 bases outside the gene matches. The CDR3 spans 17 residues. CDR1 and CDR2 (germline): SGHAT, FQNNGV. The chain's CDR3 is CASSTSGTSVNTDTQYF. CDR3 sequence (DNA): TGTGCCAGCAGCACGTCCGGGACTAGCGTCAACACAGATACGCAGTATTTT.

The chain links TRBV5-1 to TRBJ2-2; D is perhaps TRBD1 (5 bases). CDR1 SGHRS and CDR2 YFSETQ come from the germline V gene. The CDR3 contains 16 residues. Trimming shortened V by 4 bases and J by 0 bases, and 13 bases separated the two germline ends. The CDR3 loop reads CASSPAGLANTGELFF. DNA of the CDR3: TGCGCCAGCAGCCCCGCAGGGCTAGCGAACACCGGGGAGCTGTTTTTT.

The chain uses TRBV15 and TRBJ1-5; D is possibly TRBD1 (5 bases). This CDR3 contains 16 residues. V lost 3 bases and J lost 0, with 12 bases in between. CDR1 is LNHNV, CDR2 YYDKDF, per germline (reference sequence). This CDR3 reads CATSRGPNYSNQPQHF. CDR3 DNA: TGTGCCACCAGCAGGGGGCCCAACTATAGCAATCAGCCCCAGCATTTT.

V is TRBV6-5 and J is TRBJ1-1; TRBD1 matches 7 bases. With V trimmed by 0 bases and J by 8 bases, 3 bases remained unmatched. The CDR3 is made up of 13 amino acids. Germline V lookup: CDR1 MNHEY, CDR2 SVGAGI. This CDR3 is CASSYSRGREAFF. CDR3 bases: TGTGCCAGCAGTTACTCAAGGGGGCGCGAAGCTTTCTTT.

The rearrangement joins TRBV28 to TRBJ1-1; no clear D. CDR3 length equals 14 residues. V was cut by 3 bases and J by 1 base, with 9 bases left in between. CDR1 is MDHEN and CDR2 is SYDVKM in the germline V gene. The CDR3 region is CASSFETGNTEAFF. CDR3 nucleotides: TGTGCCAGCAGTTTCGAGACTGGGAACACTGAAGCTTTCTTT.

CDR3: CASSPSDRGRGGYTF. CDR3 DNA: TGTGCCAGCTCACCCTCTGACAGGGGGCGTGGGGGCTACACCTTC. The rearrangement links TRBV18 to TRBJ1-2; 10 nucleotides match TRBD1. The germline CDR1 and CDR2 sequences are KGHSH and LQKENI. The CDR3 sequence is 15 residues long. V dropped 3 bases and J dropped 8; count of bases not matched to a gene: 9.

This clone was seen only a few times. V and J are TRBV5-1 and TRBJ2-5; TRBD2 agrees at 8 bases. The V segment lost 4 bases and the J segment 5 bases; nucleotides outside the gene matches: 10. The CDR3 sequence is 15 residues long. Per the germline V gene, CDR1 is SGHRS and CDR2 is YFSETQ. CDR3 amino acids: CASSPAGVDWETQYF. The CDR3 nucleotides read TGCGCCAGCAGCCCAGCGGGAGTTGATTGGGAGACCCAGTACTTC.

The chain uses TRBV11-2 and TRBJ2-7, with D possibly TRBD1 on 6 matching bases. The germline V gene encodes CDR1 SGHAT and CDR2 FQNNGV. The V and J ends lost 5 bases and 3 bases respectively, with 17 bases between them. The CDR3 has 15 residues. CDR3 sequence (DNA): TGTGCCAGCAGCCCAAACCCGGGACACAACTACGAGCAGTACTTC. Translating it yields CASSPNPGHNYEQYF.

V gene TRBV19 combines with J gene TRBJ2-2; D not resolved. The CDR3 runs 12 residues. Germline loops: CDR1 LNHDA, CDR2 SQIVND (reference sequence). The V gene lost 6 bases and the J gene lost 6 bases, with 8 bases spanning the gap. CDR3 coding DNA: TGTGCCAGTAGCCCCTCCCCCGGGGAGCTGTTTTTT. Protein sequence: CASSPSPGELFF.

In its sample, this clone was seen a few times. Within the sample, other DNA sequences also encode this same CDR3. The CDR3 DNA follows: TGCGCCAGCAGCTTGGGACACCTGAACACTGAAGCTTTCTTT. Translating it yields CASSLGHLNTEAFF. This sequence joins TRBV5-1 and TRBJ1-1; D is unclear. CDR1 and CDR2 (germline): SGHRS, YFSETQ. V dropped 0 bases and J dropped 0 bases, with 6 bases sitting between them. The CDR3 totals 14 residues.

V and J are TRBV6-1 and TRBJ2-2, with D tentatively TRBD1 (6 bases). Deletions cut 6 bases from V and 7 bases from J, with 12 bases between. Per germline, CDR1 MNHNS and CDR2 SASEGT. The CDR3 is 13 residues long. CDR3 nucleotide sequence: TGTGCCAGCAGCGGACAGTCGGGCGGGGAGCTGTTTTTT. It encodes CASSGQSGGELFF.

The gene calls are TRBV28 and TRBJ2-5; the match to TRBD2 covers 7 bases. This CDR3 spans 12 amino acids. Losses at the gene ends were 6 bases for V and 5 bases for J; bases not matched to a gene: 3. The germline V gene encodes CDR1 MDHEN and CDR2 SYDVKM. The CDR3, as DNA: TGTGCCAGCAGGGGAGGGTTGGAGACCCAGTACTTC. Its translation is CASRGGLETQYF. Together with reference TRBV28 and TRBJ2-5, the CDR3 gives the full variable domain: DVKVTQSSRYLVKRTGEKVFLECVQDMDHENMFWYRQDPGLGLRLIYFSYDVKMKEKGDIPEGYSVSREKKERFSLILESASTNQTSMYLCASRGGLETQYFGPGTRLLVL.

The rearrangement joins TRBV6-6 to TRBJ2-3, with D tentatively TRBD2 (5 bases). Germline CDR1 is MNHNY and CDR2 is SVGAGI (reference sequence). Trimming took off 6 bases at V and 6 bases at J, with 16 bases between the two ends. The CDR3 is made up of 14 amino acids. The CDR3 spells CASSLNPSYDTQYF. For the CDR3, the DNA is TGTGCCAGCAGCCTGAACCCTAGCTACGATACGCAGTATTTT.

V and J are TRBV14 and TRBJ1-1; maybe TRBD1 (6 bases). V lost 1 base, J lost 2 bases, and 11 bases lay in between. Germline CDR1 and CDR2: SGHDN and FVKESK. This CDR3 contains 15 residues. The CDR3 sequence is CASSQAVRGNTEAFF. The DNA of the CDR3 is TGTGCCAGCAGCCAAGCGGTCAGGGGCAACACTGAAGCTTTCTTT. The full variable domain, rest sourced from reference TRBV14 and TRBJ1-1, is EAGVTQFPSHSVIEKGQTVTLRCDPISGHDNLYWYRRVMGKEIKFLLHFVKESKQDESGMPNNRFLAERTGGTYSTLKVQPAELEDSGVYFCASSQAVRGNTEAFFGQGTRLTVV.

V and J are TRBV30 and TRBJ1-1; D uncertain. Trimming took off 2 bases at V and 6 bases at J, with 13 bases between the two ends. From germline, CDR1 is GTSNPN and CDR2 SVGIG (reference sequence). This CDR3 comprises 13 residues. The CDR3 protein is CAWSIEGRAEAFF. The CDR3 nucleotides read TGTGCCTGGAGTATAGAGGGAAGAGCTGAAGCTTTCTTT.

V and J are TRBV5-1 and TRBJ2-7; D is ambiguous. This CDR3 has 13 amino acids. Trimming shortened V by 0 bases and J by 5 bases, and 9 bases separated the two germline ends. Germline CDR1 reads SGHRS; CDR2 reads YFSETQ. CDR3 residues: CASSLGVSDEQYF. DNA of the CDR3: TGCGCCAGCAGCTTGGGAGTTTCCGACGAGCAGTACTTC.

The chain couples TRBV25-1 to TRBJ2-6; maybe TRBD1 (5 bases). CDR3 length: 14 amino acids. V shed 6 bases and J shed 2 bases, with 8 bases lying between them. CDR1 is MGHDK, CDR2 SYGVNS, per germline. The CDR3 protein is CASSQGTGANVLTF. The CDR3 DNA reads as TGTGCCAGCAGCCAGGGAACTGGGGCCAACGTCCTGACTTTC.

The chain carries TRBV10-3 and TRBJ2-5; 10 nucleotides align to TRBD2. V lost 4 bases to trimming and J lost 4 bases; unmatched junction nucleotides: 6. Germline lookup yields CDR1 ENHRY and CDR2 SYGVKD. This CDR3 is built from 15 residues. In nucleotides, the CDR3 is TGTGCCATCAGTGCGAGCGGGAGGGCCGGAGAGACCCAGTACTTC. Encoded protein: CAISASGRAGETQYF.

Notes on this clone: A read error may account for a junction end that differs from germline. The chain has TRBV27 and TRBJ1-5, with no clear D. Germline V gene sequence: CDR1 MNHEY, CDR2 SMNVEV (reference sequence). CDR3 length: 14 residues. CDR3 DNA: TGTGCCAGCAGTTTATCGGGCAGCAGTCAGCCCCAGCATTTT. As protein: CASSLSGSSQPQHF.

V gene TRBV11-3 combines with J gene TRBJ1-1, with D possibly being TRBD1 (6 bases). The CDR3 is made up of 12 amino acids. CDR1 and CDR2 (germline): SGHNT, YENEEA. V shed 4 bases and J shed 11 bases, with 14 bases lying between them. CDR3 residues: CASSSNRVVAFF. The CDR3 DNA follows: TGTGCCAGCAGCTCGAACAGGGTAGTCGCTTTCTTT.

This clone was found once. The J gene is TRBJ1-4, the V gene TRBV4-1; D remains unclear. Germline V gives CDR1 MGHRA, CDR2 YSYEKL. This CDR3 is 13 amino acids long. Trimming removed 1 base from V and 8 bases from J, with 8 bases in between. Here the CDR3 reads CASSQVPGEKLFF. The CDR3 nucleotides read TGCGCCAGCAGCCAAGTCCCGGGGGAAAAACTGTTTTTT.

CDR3 DNA sequence: TGTGCCAGCAGCTTAGCGTTGAGGAGGGGAAGTGAAAAACTGTTTTTT. Encoded protein: CASSLALRRGSEKLFF. The rearrangement links TRBV7-2 to TRBJ1-4; a weak D match, TRBD1 (5 bases). Looked up from germline, CDR1 is SGHTA and CDR2 is FQGNSA. The CDR3 extends over 16 amino acids. The V and J ends lost 0 bases and 7 bases respectively, with 15 bases between them.

Sample share makes this clone large. Other DNA sequences in this specimen translate into the identical CDR3. The V call is TRBV4-2, the J call TRBJ1-1, with D uncertain. CDR3 length: 13 amino acids. Trimming pared 1 base from V and 5 bases from J, leaving 8 bases between. Germline CDR1 and CDR2: LGHNA and YNFKEQ. For the CDR3, the DNA is TGTGCCAGCAGCCAAGTCGGAGGGACTGAAGCTTTCTTT. Its protein is CASSQVGGTEAFF.

The chain combines TRBV18 with TRBJ2-7; TRBD2 matches at 8 bases. The junction had 13 bases not matched to a gene; V was cut back by 6 bases and J by 6 bases. The length of the CDR3 is 15 residues. Germline-derived CDR1 and CDR2 are KGHSH and LQKENI. CDR3 protein: CASSQEAGEITEQYF. The CDR3 coding sequence is TGTGCCAGCTCCCAGGAAGCGGGAGAGATTACCGAGCAGTACTTC.

V usage is TRBV18 and J usage is TRBJ2-7, with D tentatively TRBD1 (5 bases). The CDR3 is 14 amino acids. Per the germline V gene, CDR1 is KGHSH and CDR2 is LQKENI. Trimming left V 1 base short and J 4 bases short, with 11 bases between. Here the CDR3 reads CASSPRQGAYEQYF. The CDR3 bases are TGTGCCAGCTCACCACGCCAGGGCGCATACGAGCAGTACTTC.

The rearrangement joins TRBV5-1 to TRBJ2-1; D unresolved. Trimming removed 0 bases at V and 9 bases at J, with 16 bases between. Per germline, CDR1 SGHRS and CDR2 YFSETQ. The CDR3 runs to 15 residues. CDR3 DNA sequence: TGCGCCAGCAGCTTGGGAAGAGGATCTGGTTTTGAGCAGTTCTTC. Translated, it gives CASSLGRGSGFEQFF.

This clone was seen only a few times. The chain employs TRBV19 and TRBJ2-7, with TRBD1 as a possible D gene (7 bases). V was clipped by 8 bases and J by 3 bases, with 11 bases between them. The CDR3 totals 12 residues. The germline V gene encodes CDR1 LNHDA and CDR2 SQIVND (reference sequence). The CDR3, as DNA: TGTGCCAGTGCGGGGACAGACTACGAGCAGTACTTC. Translating gives CASAGTDYEQYF. The entire variable domain, with the rest obtained from reference TRBV19 and TRBJ2-7, is as follows: DGGITQSPKYLFRKEGQNVTLSCEQNLNHDAMYWYRQDPGQGLRLIYYSQIVNDFQKGDIAEGYSVSREKKESFPLTVTSAQKNPTAFYLCASAGTDYEQYFGPGTRLTVT.